This T cell receptor (beta chain) was captured by sequencing in a study of T cells in Graves' hyperthyroidism and ophthalmopathy. Template material for amplifying TCR beta CDR3 regions consisted of RNA transcripts. In the first-round RT-PCR of the TCR CDR3, the HTBI primer set was used. A single record per CDR3 protein comes from TCRdb applying MiXCR to the multiplex PCR reads. Of hundreds of thousands of distinct CDR3 sequences in the sample, 20% to 25% were seen once. The V gene lost 3 bases and the J gene lost 10 bases, with 16 bases spanning the gap. The CDR3 contains 14 residues. CDR1 SGHKS and CDR2 YYEKEE come from the germline V gene (reference sequence). Ophthalmopathy cases scored 3 or more on the Clinical Activity Score and 4 or more on NOSPECS grade, with duration below 3 months. Fresh peripheral blood, under 13 ml, yielded the PBMCs. In this sample, this clonotype turned up a few times.

The sequence was obtained from a man aged 25 to 40 with Graves' ophthalmopathy. J is TRBJ1-4 and V is TRBV5-5; D possibly corresponds to TRBD1 (6 bases). Sample: blood. For the CDR3, the DNA is TGTGCCAGCAGCTACCGGGACACGGAAAGAAAACTGTTTTTT. It translates to CASSYRDTERKLFF.